Presented here are 27 T cell receptor beta chains from one specimen sequenced in a study of T cell responses to AZD1222 COVID-19 vaccine. This table comes from immunoSEQ multiplex PCR, and its TCRdb copy is limited to in-frame clones, with some not included. The sample has 200,000 or so clones, roughly 91% seen once; the top ten hold around 1%. The sample consisted of peripheral blood, taken on day 0 of MenACWY control vaccination. These receptors were obtained from an adult in good health.

The chain carries TRBV5-5 and TRBJ2-7; TRBD1 is a possible D gene (5 bases). Per germline, CDR1 SGHKS and CDR2 YYEKEE (reference sequence). V lost 5 bases, J lost 6 bases, and 12 bases lay in between. The CDR3 consists of 12 residues. CDR3 DNA sequence: TGTGCCAGCAGGCAACCCAGGGCCGAGCAGTACTTC. This gives the protein CASRQPRAEQYF.

This chain joins TRBV9 and TRBJ2-7, with TRBD2 identical over 8 bases. The CDR3 loop spans 15 amino acids. The V gene end was trimmed by 0 bases and the J gene end by 7 bases; junction bases not matched to a gene: 9. The germline CDR1 and CDR2 sequences are SGDLS and YYNGEE. Here the CDR3 DNA reads TGTGCCAGCAGCGTAGGACGGGGGGGCCCTAGGGAGCAGTACTTC. Its translation: CASSVGRGGPREQYF.

The J gene is TRBJ1-1, the V gene TRBV6-2 or TRBV6-3; perhaps TRBD1 as D (6 bases). Germline lookup yields CDR1 MNHEY and CDR2 SVGEGT. V was shortened by 6 bases and J by 3 bases, with 17 bases between the two germline ends. CDR3 length equals 15 residues. The DNA for the CDR3 is TGTGCCAGCAGCCGCAATCGACAGGTTTACACTGAAGCTTTCTTT. Its translation is CASSRNRQVYTEAFF.

This clone was picked up one time. The chain combines TRBV5-5 with TRBJ1-4, with 8 bases matching TRBD1. Germline assignment: CDR1 SGHKS and CDR2 YYEKEE (reference sequence). The CDR3 loop spans 14 amino acids. Trimming removed 3 bases from V and 7 bases from J; junction bases left unmatched: 5. As DNA, the CDR3 is TGTGCCAGCAGCTCGGGACAGGTGATTGAAAAACTGTTTTTT. It codes for CASSSGQVIEKLFF. Looking up the rest from reference TRBV5-5 and TRBJ1-4 gives the full variable domain: DAGVTQSPTHLIKTRGQQVTLRCSPISGHKSVSWYQQVLGQGPQFIFQYYEKEERGRGNFPDRFSARQFPNYSSELNVNALLLGDSALYLCASSSGQVIEKLFFGSGTQLSVL.

This chain joins TRBV20-1 and TRBJ1-1; 7 nucleotides agree with TRBD1. Germline CDR1 DFQATT, CDR2 SNEGSKA (reference sequence). The CDR3 is 11 residues long. Trimming at V came to 5 bases and at J to 4 bases, leaving 1 base not matched to a gene. The CDR3 spells CSAGTATEAFF. CDR3 in DNA: TGCAGTGCTGGGACAGCCACTGAAGCTTTCTTT.

This chain links TRBV7-2 with TRBJ1-2; unclear D gene. The CDR3 is 13 residues long. Germline CDR1 SGHTA, CDR2 FQGNSA. V was trimmed by 3 bases and J by 0 bases, leaving 5 bases between them. CDR3 in amino acids: CASSLPPNYGYTF. In nucleotides, the CDR3 is TGTGCCAGCAGCTTGCCACCTAACTATGGCTACACCTTC.

The chain combines TRBV12-3 or TRBV12-4 with TRBJ1-2; D unresolved. This CDR3 is built from 12 residues. Trimming removed 1 base from V and 8 bases from J, with 8 bases in between. CDR3 region: CASSLVPQGYTF. The CDR3 bases are TGTGCCAGCAGTTTAGTTCCGCAAGGCTACACCTTC.

The genes are TRBV7-2 and TRBJ1-1; possibly TRBD1 for D (5 bases). This CDR3 contains 15 residues. The V end lost 0 bases, the J end lost 3 bases, and 11 bases lay between the germline ends. Germline V gives CDR1 SGHTA, CDR2 FQGNSA. CDR3 coding DNA: TGTGCCAGCAGCTTAGCGGGGGGGGTGGACACTGAAGCTTTCTTT. It codes for CASSLAGGVDTEAFF.

This chain links TRBV12-3 or TRBV12-4 with TRBJ1-2; 7 bases map to TRBD1. CDR3 length: 13 amino acids. The V and J ends lost 3 bases and 8 bases, in that order; junction bases with no gene match: 6. The CDR3 loop is CASSLWDSRGYTF. The CDR3, as DNA: TGTGCCAGCAGTTTGTGGGACAGTAGAGGCTACACCTTC.

The chain recombines TRBV28 with TRBJ1-6, with 7 positions matching TRBD1. This CDR3 region has 14 residues. V dropped 11 bases and J dropped 8; count of bases not matched to a gene: 12. Germline V gene lookup returns CDR1 MDHEN and CDR2 SYDVKM. CDR3 DNA: TGTGCCGGGAGTACAGGGGCGGGGGATTCACCCCTCCACTTT. This encodes CAGSTGAGDSPLHF.

This sequence joins TRBV3-1 (or the pseudogene TRBV3-2) and TRBJ2-5, with 10 nucleotides matching TRBD1. The V gene's germline CDR1 is LGHDT and CDR2 YNNKEL (reference sequence). CDR3 length: 15 amino acids. V gave up 3 bases and J gave up 5 bases; unmatched junction bases: 6. The DNA for the CDR3 is TGTGCCAGCAGCCACCGGGACAGGGGCCGGGAGACCCAGTACTTC. It encodes CASSHRDRGRETQYF.

The CDR3 loop is CASSVDRGIGTEAFF. The CDR3 nucleotides read TGTGCCAGCTCAGTCGACAGGGGTATTGGAACTGAAGCTTTCTTT. V gene TRBV18 combines with J gene TRBJ1-1; TRBD1 aligns across 8 bases. CDR1 is KGHSH and CDR2 is LQKENI in the germline V gene. This CDR3 has 15 amino acids. The junction had 10 bases not matched to a gene; V was cut back by 5 bases and J by 5 bases.

The chain joins TRBV11-1 to TRBJ2-5, with D possibly TRBD1 on 6 matching bases. Trimming left V 1 base short and J 4 bases short, with 10 bases between. Germline-derived CDR1 and CDR2 are SGHAT and FQDESV (reference sequence). This CDR3 contains 14 residues. This chain's CDR3 is CASSLVDRLETQYF. CDR3 coding DNA: TGTGCCAGCAGCTTAGTGGACAGACTAGAGACCCAGTACTTC.

V gene TRBV13 combines with J gene TRBJ2-1; TRBD2 matches 12 bases. CDR3 size: 18 residues. With V trimmed by 1 base and J by 4 bases, 8 bases remained unmatched. The germline CDR1 and CDR2 sequences are PRHDT and FYEKMQ (reference sequence). The CDR3 sequence is CASSLASGGAVGYNEQFF. The CDR3 nucleotides read TGTGCCAGCAGCTTAGCTAGCGGGGGGGCCGTAGGGTACAATGAGCAGTTCTTC.

This chain joins TRBV5-8 and TRBJ2-1; D gene unclear. The CDR3 has 10 amino acids. With 4 bases removed from V and 9 bases from J, the gap between germline ends came to 5 bases. Looked up from germline, CDR1 is SGHTS and CDR2 is YDEGEE. The CDR3 here is CASSLGEQFF. The CDR3 DNA sequence: TGTGCCAGCAGCCTGGGTGAGCAGTTCTTC.

This clone appeared once. V usage is TRBV4-3 and J usage is TRBJ1-1; D may be TRBD1 (6 bases). Germline CDR1 LGHNA, CDR2 YSLEER. CDR3 length equals 16 residues. V was shortened by 3 bases and J by 3 bases, with 17 bases between the two germline ends. The CDR3 sequence: CASSQALRQEDTEAFF. The CDR3 DNA sequence: TGCGCCAGCAGCCAGGCCTTAAGACAGGAGGACACTGAAGCTTTCTTT.

The CDR3 reads CASSLGANTGELFF. The CDR3 DNA reads TGTGCCAGCAGCTTGGGGGCGAACACCGGGGAGCTGTTTTTT. The genes are TRBV2 and TRBJ2-2; D possibly matches TRBD1 or TRBD2 (5 bases each). Germline V gene lookup returns CDR1 SNHLY and CDR2 FYNNEI. This CDR3 is built from 14 residues. The ends were cut back, 6 bases at V and 0 bases at J, with 8 bases in the middle. The full variable domain, its missing parts supplied by reference TRBV2 and TRBJ2-2, is EPEVTQTPSHQVTQMGQEVILRCVPISNHLYFYWYRQILGQKVEFLVSFYNNEISEKSEIFDDQFSVERPDGSNFTLKIRSTKLEDSAMYFCASSLGANTGELFFGEGSRLTVL.

This clone was recorded once. The V and J genes are TRBV5-1 and TRBJ1-1; TRBD1 matches 7 bases. Trimming removed 4 bases from V and 3 bases from J; junction bases left unmatched: 6. CDR1 and CDR2 (germline): SGHRS, YFSETQ. There are 14 residues in the CDR3. The CDR3 region has the DNA TGCGCCAGCAGCCTCGAACAGGGGTACACTGAAGCTTTCTTT. Protein: CASSLEQGYTEAFF.

The chain employs TRBV7-9 and TRBJ1-2; 8 bases fit TRBD1. There are 15 residues in the CDR3. Germline V gives CDR1 SEHNR, CDR2 FQNEAQ (reference sequence). The J segment lost 6 bases and the V segment lost 5 bases, leaving 11 bases of the junction unmatched. The CDR3 DNA reads as TGTGCCAGCAGCGTCCCGGACAGGGACGTCGATGGCTACACCTTC. This encodes CASSVPDRDVDGYTF.

J is TRBJ1-5 and V is TRBV18; TRBD1 might be the D (6 bases). The germline CDR1 and CDR2 sequences are KGHSH and LQKENI. The V and J ends lost 0 bases and 2 bases respectively, with 20 bases between them. The CDR3 contains 19 residues. The CDR3 DNA reads as TGTGCCAGCTCACCACCATCCGGGAGGGGGATATATCGCAATCAGCCCCAGCATTTT. Encoded protein: CASSPPSGRGIYRNQPQHF.

The rearrangement joins TRBV4-1 to TRBJ1-1; a weak D match, TRBD1 (6 bases). CDR1 is MGHRA, CDR2 YSYEKL, per germline. This CDR3 spans 16 amino acids. Trimming pared 2 bases from V and 4 bases from J, leaving 17 bases between. CDR3 sequence: CASSQTIFGQLTEAFF. The CDR3 DNA follows: TGCGCCAGCAGCCAAACCATCTTTGGACAGCTCACTGAAGCTTTCTTT.

V gene TRBV5-1 combines with J gene TRBJ1-2; TRBD1 might be the D (6 bases). V lost 1 base and J lost 7, with 14 bases in between. Per the germline V gene, CDR1 is SGHRS and CDR2 is YFSETQ. The CDR3 is 14 residues long. The DNA of the CDR3 is TGCGCCAGCAGCTTGAGAGGCAGGGGCTCTGGCTACACCTTC. This codes for CASSLRGRGSGYTF.

The chain employs TRBV28 and TRBJ1-5; TRBD1 might be the D (6 bases). The germline V gene has CDR1 MDHEN and CDR2 SYDVKM. Trimming pared 7 bases from V and 6 bases from J, leaving 28 bases between. This CDR3 is 18 amino acids long. The CDR3 here is CASTSVARGAGGTQPQHF. The CDR3 DNA is TGTGCCAGCACCTCGGTAGCTAGGGGGGCGGGAGGTACTCAGCCCCAGCATTTT.

This sequence joins TRBV6-2 or TRBV6-3 and TRBJ1-6; 7 bases map to TRBD1. V lost 5 bases and J lost 0; bases outside the gene matches: 7. The CDR3 totals 17 residues. CDR1 and CDR2 from the germline V gene are MNHEY and SVGEGT. The CDR3 protein is CASSHRQGSSYNSPLHF. The CDR3 DNA sequence: TGTGCCAGCAGTCATCGACAGGGCAGCTCCTATAATTCACCCCTCCACTTT.

V and J are TRBV12-5 and TRBJ1-4, with 7 bases fitting TRBD1. The germline gives CDR1 LGHNT, CDR2 FRNRAP. The V and J ends lost 3 bases and 14 bases, in that order; junction bases with no gene match: 18. The CDR3 covers 16 residues. CDR3 sequence reads: CASGLPGQSSDGGLFF. The DNA of the CDR3 is TGTGCTAGTGGTTTACCGGGACAGAGTTCGGATGGGGGTCTGTTTTTT.

The gene calls are TRBV27 and TRBJ1-5; no clear D gene. The CDR3 is 15 amino acids. V gave up 0 bases and J gave up 2 bases, with 8 bases separating them. CDR1 and CDR2 from the germline V gene are MNHEY and SMNVEV (reference sequence). CDR3 in amino acids: CASSLSGLGNQPQHF. In DNA, the CDR3 is TGTGCCAGCAGTTTATCAGGGTTAGGCAATCAGCCCCAGCATTTT.

Written as DNA, the CDR3 is TGTGCCTGGAGTATGGGGGGCAATCAGCCCCAGCATTTT. Protein sequence: CAWSMGGNQPQHF. The chain uses TRBV30 and TRBJ1-5; TRBD1 is a possible D gene (5 bases). This CDR3 has 13 residues. CDR1 GTSNPN and CDR2 SVGIG come from the germline V gene (reference sequence). V was cut by 2 bases and J by 2 bases, with 7 bases left in between.